This T cell receptor beta chain was profiled in a study of T-cell reconstitution after alpha-beta-depleted transplantation in children. Study conclusions and caveats: Several hundred expanded graft clones reportedly were the source of alpha-beta T cells about two months after transplant. Some patients showed high day-60 TCRbeta diversity, which derived from surviving recipient T cells and thymic progenitors. T-cell counts and diversity were attributed mostly to newly produced T cells one year after transplant.

This clonotype was seen ten or more times. No antigen is known for it. Trimming left V 6 bases short and J 3 bases short, with 12 bases between. Looked up from germline, CDR1 is WSHSY and CDR2 is SAAADI. The CDR3 spans 13 residues. A TCRbeta library incorporating unique molecular identifiers was prepared. TCRdb re-derived calls from the PCR reads in MiXCR, one entry per CDR3 protein. The table shows about 300,000 distinct CDR3 sequences, with roughly 7.8% occurring only once. The rearrangement uses TRBV10-2 and TRBJ2-7, with D unresolved. Material: peripheral blood, obtained 360 days after TCRalphabeta/CD19-depleted stem cell transplant. The clonotype originates from a female patient aged 2-10 years who had a stem cell transplant for Fanconi anemia, so the T cells may come from the graft donor. DNA for the CDR3: TGCGCCAGCAGAAGGACGGGTAACTACGAGCAGTACGTC. It yields the protein CASRRTGNYEQYV.